This is a list of T cell receptor beta chains from one sample in a study of blood T cell repertoires in COVID-19. TCRdb's table, derived via immunoSEQ multiplex PCR, lists solely in-frame clones and lacks some. Seen here are 250,000 to 400,000 clones, more than 70% observed once, and the top ten hold 1.5% to 2%. Sequencing input: peripheral blood. These receptors originate from a woman aged 30 to 39 with COVID-19, enrolled during active disease. Each CDR3 is given without its conserved first and last residue.

len	v_gene	j_gene	CDR3aa
12	TRBV7-9	TRBJ1-2	ASSGTGFDYGYT
12	TRBV7-2	TRBJ2-2	ASSLAGGFRELF
13	TRBV19	TRBJ1-5	ASSIGTVINKPQH
18	TRBV24-1	TRBJ2-1	ATSPVPGQGGKSSYNEQF
11	TRBV21-1	TRBJ1-2	ASSKGTGDGYT
12	TRBV27	TRBJ2-7	ATRMGGRSYEQY
13	TRBV3-1/TRBV3-2	TRBJ1-2	ASSQETGSRGGYT
11	TRBV4-2	TRBJ1-5	ASSQERSTPQH
14	TRBV4-3	TRBJ2-1	ASSHRGQGTHNEQF
14	TRBV3-1/TRBV3-2	TRBJ2-3	ASSQARGASTDTQY
12	TRBV5-6	TRBJ1-6	ASSLWGPNSPLH
16	TRBV5-6	TRBJ2-5	ASSWGQVVLGEQETQY
12	TRBV12-5	TRBJ2-5	ASGLGLAGETQY